The next 10 T cell receptor beta chains were all read from a single sample in a study of T cell responses to AZD1222 COVID-19 vaccine. Sequencing was performed with immunoSEQ multiplex PCR; in TCRdb, only in-frame clones are kept and a portion is missing. Of tens of thousands of clones listed, approximately 88% are singletons. Source: peripheral blood, taken on day 0 of MenACWY control vaccination. These receptors originate from an adult in good health.

The CDR3 DNA sequence: TGTGCCAGCAGGGACTCCGGGACAGGGCGCACCGGGGAGCTGTTTTTT. Its protein is CASRDSGTGRTGELFF. This chain connects TRBV14 to TRBJ2-2; 9 bases map to TRBD1. CDR1 is SGHDN and CDR2 is FVKESK in the germline V gene. V was clipped by 6 bases and J by 4 bases; unmatched bases: 9. The CDR3 covers 16 residues.

V usage is TRBV3-1 (or the pseudogene TRBV3-2) and J usage is TRBJ1-5; 10 positions match TRBD1. The V segment lost 3 bases and the J segment 7 bases; nucleotides outside the gene matches: 3. CDR3 length: 14 amino acids. The germline V gene has CDR1 LGHDT and CDR2 YNNKEL (reference sequence). The CDR3 is CASSQTGGGQPQHF. The CDR3 DNA is TGTGCCAGCAGCCAGACAGGGGGCGGACAGCCCCAGCATTTT.

This rearrangement joins TRBV9 to TRBJ2-2; no clear D. The CDR3 length is 15 residues. Germline values: CDR1 SGDLS, CDR2 YYNGEE. Trimming left V 0 bases short and J 3 bases short, with 9 bases between. This chain's CDR3 is CASSVGLGHTGELFF. The DNA of the CDR3 is TGTGCCAGCAGCGTAGGATTAGGGCACACCGGGGAGCTGTTTTTT.

The V and J genes are TRBV19 and TRBJ2-7; tentatively, D is TRBD1 (6 bases). Trimming shortened V by 4 bases and J by 1 base, and 14 bases separated the two germline ends. Germline V gives CDR1 LNHDA, CDR2 SQIVND (reference sequence). The CDR3 consists of 15 residues. The CDR3 bases are TGTGCCAGTAGTAGACCCCAGGGGTCGTCCTACGAGCAGTACTTC. Translated: CASSRPQGSSYEQYF.

Points on this clone: Other DNA sequences in this sample translate to the same CDR3. The chain is built from TRBV6-5 and TRBJ2-7; 9 nucleotides line up with TRBD1. The CDR3 is 15 residues long. Germline V lookup: CDR1 MNHEY, CDR2 SVGAGI. J was trimmed by 4 bases and V by 0 bases; bases with no gene match: 4. The CDR3 DNA reads TGTGCCAGCAGTTACTCTCCGGGACAGGGTTACGAGCAGTACTTC. This codes for CASSYSPGQGYEQYF.

The gene calls are TRBV6-5 and TRBJ2-6; tentatively, D is TRBD1 (6 bases). This CDR3 region has 13 residues. From germline, CDR1 is MNHEY and CDR2 SVGAGI. The V and J ends lost 11 bases and 3 bases respectively, with 11 bases between them. This CDR3 reads CAGHRDGANVLTF. CDR3 bases: TGTGCCGGGCACAGGGATGGGGCCAACGTCCTGACTTTC.

Concerning this clone: One end of the junction does not line up with germline, which may come from a read error. This chain links TRBV7-2 with TRBJ1-1; D unclear. Germline assignment: CDR1 SGHTA and CDR2 FQGNSA. This CDR3 has 13 amino acids. CDR3 sequence (DNA): TGTGCCAGCAGATTAGGCCCAGGCACTGAAGCTTTCTTT. This translates into CASRLGPGTEAFF.

CDR3 protein: CAGPPLLAGPYNEQFF. The CDR3 DNA reads as TGTGCCGGCCCCCCGCTCCTAGCGGGGCCGTACAATGAGCAGTTCTTC. The chain combines TRBV19 with TRBJ2-1; 9 nucleotides match TRBD2. Per germline, CDR1 LNHDA and CDR2 SQIVND (reference sequence). The CDR3 covers 16 residues. With 11 bases clipped from V and 4 bases from J, the junction kept 15 bases outside the gene matches.

The rearrangement links TRBV12-5 to TRBJ1-2, with D hard to call. This CDR3 has 13 residues. Germline assignment: CDR1 LGHNT and CDR2 FRNRAP. The V end was cut by 0 bases, the J end by 8 bases, with 10 bases between. The CDR3 reads CASGLVDGRGYTF. Here the CDR3 DNA reads TGTGCTAGTGGTTTGGTAGACGGGCGCGGCTACACCTTC. Full variable domain (missing parts from reference TRBV12-5 and TRBJ1-2): DARVTQTPRHKVTEMGQEVTMRCQPILGHNTVFWYRQTMMQGLELLAYFRNRAPLDDSGMPKDRFSAEMPDATLATLKIQPSEPRDSAVYFCASGLVDGRGYTFGSGTRLTVV.

This clone was seen a single time. The V and J genes are TRBV12-3 or TRBV12-4 and TRBJ1-5, with TRBD1 matching 7 bases. The CDR3 is 13 amino acids. V gave up 5 bases and J gave up 5 bases; unmatched junction bases: 3. CDR3: CASSTGVDQPQHF. CDR3 DNA: TGTGCCAGCAGTACAGGGGTGGATCAGCCCCAGCATTTT.